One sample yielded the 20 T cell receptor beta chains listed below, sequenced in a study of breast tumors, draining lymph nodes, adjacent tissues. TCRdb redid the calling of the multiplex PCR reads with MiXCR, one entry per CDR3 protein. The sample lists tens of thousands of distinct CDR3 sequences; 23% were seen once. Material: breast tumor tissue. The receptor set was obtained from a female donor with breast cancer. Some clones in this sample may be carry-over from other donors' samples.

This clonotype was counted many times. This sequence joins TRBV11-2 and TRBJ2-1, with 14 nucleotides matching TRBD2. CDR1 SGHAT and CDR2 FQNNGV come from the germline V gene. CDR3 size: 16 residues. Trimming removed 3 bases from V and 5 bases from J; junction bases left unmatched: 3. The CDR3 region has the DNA TGTGCCAGCAGCTTTGGGACTAGCGGGAGAAACAATGAGCAGTTCTTC. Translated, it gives CASSFGTSGRNNEQFF. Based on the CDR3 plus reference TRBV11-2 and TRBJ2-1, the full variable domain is EAGVAQSPRYKIIEKRQSVAFWCNPISGHATLYWYQQILGQGPKLLIQFQNNGVVDDSQLPKDRFSAERLKGVDSTLKIQPAKLEDSAVYLCASSFGTSGRNNEQFFGPGTRLTVL.

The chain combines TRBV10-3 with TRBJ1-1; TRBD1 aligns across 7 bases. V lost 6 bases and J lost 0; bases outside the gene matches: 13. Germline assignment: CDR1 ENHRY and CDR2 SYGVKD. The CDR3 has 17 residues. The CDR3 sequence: CAISPGGRKIMNTEAFF. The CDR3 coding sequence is TGTGCCATCAGCCCAGGGGGGCGAAAAATTATGAACACTGAAGCTTTCTTT.

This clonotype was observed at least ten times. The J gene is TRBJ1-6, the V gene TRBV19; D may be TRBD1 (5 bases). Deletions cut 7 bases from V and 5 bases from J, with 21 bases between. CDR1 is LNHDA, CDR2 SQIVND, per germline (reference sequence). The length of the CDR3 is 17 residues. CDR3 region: CASTSSGRGANNSPLHF. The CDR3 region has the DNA TGTGCCAGTACTAGTTCGGGAAGAGGGGCCAATAATTCACCCCTCCACTTT.

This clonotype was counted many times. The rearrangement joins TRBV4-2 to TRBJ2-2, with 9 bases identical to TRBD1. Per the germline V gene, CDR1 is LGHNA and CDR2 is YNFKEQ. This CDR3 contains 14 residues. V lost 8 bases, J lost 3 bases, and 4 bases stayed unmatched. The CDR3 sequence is CASQRTGDTGELFF. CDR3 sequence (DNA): TGTGCCAGCCAGAGGACAGGGGACACCGGGGAGCTGTTTTTT.

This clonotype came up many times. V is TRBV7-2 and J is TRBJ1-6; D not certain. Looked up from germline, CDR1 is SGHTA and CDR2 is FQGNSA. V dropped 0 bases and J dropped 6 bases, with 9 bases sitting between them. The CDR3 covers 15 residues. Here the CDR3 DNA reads TGTGCCAGCAGCTTAGCGCCGAGGACTAATTCACCCCTCCACTTT. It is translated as CASSLAPRTNSPLHF. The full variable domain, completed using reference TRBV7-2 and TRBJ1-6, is GAGVSQSPSNKVTEKGKDVELRCDPISGHTALYWYRQSLGQGLEFLIYFQGNSAPDKSGLPSDRFSAERTGGSVSTLTIQRTQQEDSAVYLCASSLAPRTNSPLHFGNGTRLTVT.

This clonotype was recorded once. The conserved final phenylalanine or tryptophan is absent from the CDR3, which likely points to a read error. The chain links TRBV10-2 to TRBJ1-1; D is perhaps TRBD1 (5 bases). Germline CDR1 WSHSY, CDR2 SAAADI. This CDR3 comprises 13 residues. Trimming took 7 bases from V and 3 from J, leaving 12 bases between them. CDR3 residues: CASKAGGDTEAFS. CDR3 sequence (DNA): TGCGCCAGCAAAGCGGGGGGGGACACTGAAGCTTTCTCT.

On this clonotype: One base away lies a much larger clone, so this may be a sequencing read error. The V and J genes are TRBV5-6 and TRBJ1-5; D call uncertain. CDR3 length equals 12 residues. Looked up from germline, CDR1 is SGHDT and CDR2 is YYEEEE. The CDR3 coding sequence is TGTGCCAGCAGCTTCCGGCGTGGGCCCCAGCGTTTT. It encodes CASSFRRGPQRF.

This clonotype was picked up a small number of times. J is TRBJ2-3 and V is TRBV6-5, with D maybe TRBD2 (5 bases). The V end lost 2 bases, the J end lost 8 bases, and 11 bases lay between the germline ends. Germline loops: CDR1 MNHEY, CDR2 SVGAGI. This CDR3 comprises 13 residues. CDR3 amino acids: CASSYPGLGTQYF. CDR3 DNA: TGTGCCAGCAGTTACCCGGGATTGGGTACGCAGTATTTT.

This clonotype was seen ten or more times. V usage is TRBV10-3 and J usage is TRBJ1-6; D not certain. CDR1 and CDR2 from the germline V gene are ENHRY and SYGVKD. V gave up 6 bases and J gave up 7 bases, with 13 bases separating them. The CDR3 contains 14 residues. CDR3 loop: CAIRYGRENSPLHF. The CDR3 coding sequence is TGTGCCATCAGGTACGGGAGAGAAAATTCACCCCTCCACTTT.

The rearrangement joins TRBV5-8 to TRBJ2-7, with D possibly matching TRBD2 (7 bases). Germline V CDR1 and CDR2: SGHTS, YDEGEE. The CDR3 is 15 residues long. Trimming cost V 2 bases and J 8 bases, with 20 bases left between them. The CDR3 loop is CASSLGGDAQPQQYF. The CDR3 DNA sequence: TGTGCCAGCAGCTTAGGGGGGGATGCTCAGCCCCAGCAGTACTTC.

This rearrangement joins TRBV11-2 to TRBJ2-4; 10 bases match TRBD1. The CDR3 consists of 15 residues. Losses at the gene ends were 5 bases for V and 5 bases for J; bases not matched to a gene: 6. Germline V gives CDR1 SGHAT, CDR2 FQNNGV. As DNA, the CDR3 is TGTGCCAGCAGCCCGCTCGGGACAGGGGAAAACATTCAGTACTTC. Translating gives CASSPLGTGENIQYF.

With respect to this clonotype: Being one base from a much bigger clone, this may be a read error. This CDR3 is CAGSTRPNYEQYF. As DNA, the CDR3 is TGTGCCGGTAGTACGCGACCGAACTACGAGCAGTACTTC. The chain links TRBV19 to TRBJ2-7; D remains ambiguous. The CDR3 has 13 amino acids. Looked up from germline, CDR1 is LNHDA and CDR2 is SQIVND (reference sequence).

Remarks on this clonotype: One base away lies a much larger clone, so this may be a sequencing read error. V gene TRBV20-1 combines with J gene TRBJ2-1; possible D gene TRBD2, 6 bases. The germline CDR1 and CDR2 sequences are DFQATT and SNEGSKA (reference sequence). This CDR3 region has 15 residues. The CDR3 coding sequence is TGCAGTGCGTCCAGCGGGTTCAGCTCCTACAATGAGCAGCTCTTC. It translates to CSASSGFSSYNEQLF.

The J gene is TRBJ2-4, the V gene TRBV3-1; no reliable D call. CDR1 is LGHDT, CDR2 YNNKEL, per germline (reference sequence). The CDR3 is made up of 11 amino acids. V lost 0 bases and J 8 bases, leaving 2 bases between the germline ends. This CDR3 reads CASSQDHIQYF. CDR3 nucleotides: TGTGCCAGCAGCCAAGACCACATTCAGTACTTC.

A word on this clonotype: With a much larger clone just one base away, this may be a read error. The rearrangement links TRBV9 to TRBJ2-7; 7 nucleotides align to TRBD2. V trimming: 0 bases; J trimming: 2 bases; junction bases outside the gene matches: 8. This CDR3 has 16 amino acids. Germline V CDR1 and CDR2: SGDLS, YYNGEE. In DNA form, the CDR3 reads TGTGCCAGCAGCGTAGGGGGGGGGGAAGTTACCTACGAGCAGTACTTC. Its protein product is CASSVGGGEVTYEQYF.

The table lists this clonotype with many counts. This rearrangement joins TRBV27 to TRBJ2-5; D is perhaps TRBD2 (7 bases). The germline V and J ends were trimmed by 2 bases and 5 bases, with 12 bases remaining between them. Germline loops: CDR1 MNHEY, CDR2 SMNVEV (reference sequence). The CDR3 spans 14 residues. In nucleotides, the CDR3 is TGTGCCAGCAGTTTACGTGGGGGGGCGGAGACCCAGTACTTC. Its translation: CASSLRGGAETQYF.

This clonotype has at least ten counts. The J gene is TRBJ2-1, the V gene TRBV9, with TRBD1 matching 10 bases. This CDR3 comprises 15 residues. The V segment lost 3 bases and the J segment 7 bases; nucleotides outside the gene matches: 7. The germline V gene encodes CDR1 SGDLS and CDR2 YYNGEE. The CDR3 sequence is CASSARGQGWNEQFF. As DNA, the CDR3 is TGTGCCAGCAGCGCGAGGGGACAGGGGTGGAATGAGCAGTTCTTC.

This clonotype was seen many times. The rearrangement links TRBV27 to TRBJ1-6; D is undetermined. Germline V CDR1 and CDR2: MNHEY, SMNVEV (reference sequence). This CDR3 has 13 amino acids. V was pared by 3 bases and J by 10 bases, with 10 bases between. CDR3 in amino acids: CASSLVSGSPLHF. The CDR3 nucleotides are TGTGCCAGCAGTTTGGTCAGTGGCTCACCCCTCCACTTT.

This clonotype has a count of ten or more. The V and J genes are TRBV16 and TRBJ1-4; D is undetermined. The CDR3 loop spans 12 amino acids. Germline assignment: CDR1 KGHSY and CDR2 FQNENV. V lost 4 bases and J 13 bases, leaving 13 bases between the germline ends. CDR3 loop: CASSLENRGLFF. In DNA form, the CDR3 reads TGTGCCAGCAGCCTCGAAAATCGGGGACTGTTTTTT.

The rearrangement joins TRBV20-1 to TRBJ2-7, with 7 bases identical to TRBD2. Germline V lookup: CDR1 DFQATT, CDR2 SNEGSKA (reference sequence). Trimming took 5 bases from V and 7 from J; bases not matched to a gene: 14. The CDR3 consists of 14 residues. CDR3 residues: CSAESGTNNLEQYF. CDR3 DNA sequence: TGCAGTGCTGAATCCGGGACTAACAATCTGGAGCAGTACTTC.